Following are 30 T cell receptor beta chains from one sample sequenced in a study of T-cell reconstitution after alpha-beta-depleted transplantation in children. It was with unique molecular identifiers that the TCRbeta library was prepared. MiXCR, applied by TCRdb to the PCR reads, yields one record per CDR3 protein. The table records fewer than 550,000 distinct CDR3 sequences, over 9.5% of them present only once. The specimen was PBMCs, collected before TCRalphabeta/CD19-depleted stem cell transplant. Source of these receptors: a child aged 2-9 years with inherited bone marrow failure, due to receive a stem cell transplant.

The V call is TRBV5-1, the J call TRBJ2-1, with D perhaps matching TRBD1 (6 bases). The V gene's germline CDR1 is SGHRS and CDR2 YFSETQ. V was trimmed by 4 bases and J by 4 bases, leaving 18 bases between them. The CDR3 spans 16 residues. The chain's CDR3 is CASSHTLSTGYNEQFF. In DNA form, the CDR3 reads TGCGCCAGCAGCCACACCCTTTCGACAGGTTACAATGAGCAGTTCTTC.

Ten or more counts support this clonotype. This chain uses TRBV20-1 with TRBJ2-5; D not resolved. Germline CDR1 DFQATT, CDR2 SNEGSKA (reference sequence). The length of the CDR3 is 12 residues. The V gene lost 6 bases and the J gene lost 2 bases, with 10 bases spanning the gap. The CDR3 sequence: CSAAKGQETQYF. CDR3 coding DNA: TGCAGTGCCGCTAAGGGACAAGAGACCCAGTACTTC.

This clonotype was counted ten times or more. This chain links TRBV10-3 with TRBJ2-2, with a possible D match to TRBD2 (5 bases). CDR3 size: 13 residues. In germline, CDR1 is ENHRY, CDR2 SYGVKD. V gave up 7 bases and J gave up 5 bases, with 11 bases separating them. The CDR3 DNA reads TGTGCCATCAATAGCGAAAAGACCGGGGAGCTGTTTTTT. Protein: CAINSEKTGELFF.

This sequence joins TRBV7-9 and TRBJ2-3, with 8 bases that match TRBD1. From germline, CDR1 is SEHNR and CDR2 FQNEAQ (reference sequence). The V segment lost 4 bases and the J segment 5 bases; nucleotides outside the gene matches: 5. The CDR3 is made up of 14 amino acids. CDR3 sequence (DNA): TGTGCCAGCAGCTCCGGACAGGGTGAAGATACGCAGTATTTT. It codes for CASSSGQGEDTQYF.

There are a few counts of this clonotype. A read error may produce the germline difference seen at one junction end. The V gene is TRBV12-3 or TRBV12-4, the J gene TRBJ2-2; 9 bases fit TRBD1. The CDR3 loop spans 14 amino acids. CDR3 DNA sequence: TGTGCCGGCAGTGGGGACAGGGATGTCGGGGAGCTGTTTTTT. Its translation is CAGSGDRDVGELFF.

This clonotype was observed at least ten times. The rearrangement joins TRBV28 to TRBJ2-1; 11 bases are a match to TRBD2. The CDR3 covers 17 residues. V lost 1 base to trimming and J lost 4 bases; unmatched junction nucleotides: 6. Germline values: CDR1 MDHEN, CDR2 SYDVKM. The CDR3 here is CASSLYTTSGTYNEQFF. CDR3 nucleotide sequence: TGTGCCAGCAGTTTATATACGACTAGCGGGACTTACAATGAGCAGTTCTTC.

The chain has TRBV9 and TRBJ2-4; D uncertain. Germline CDR1 is SGDLS and CDR2 is YYNGEE. The CDR3 is 13 amino acids. V was clipped by 4 bases and J by 10 bases, with 15 bases between them. The CDR3 sequence: CASSPPPLLIQYF. The CDR3 DNA reads as TGTGCCAGCAGCCCACCTCCCCTCTTGATTCAGTACTTC.

This clonotype was seen at least ten times. The rearrangement links TRBV19 to TRBJ1-3, with a possible D match to TRBD1 (5 bases). The germline V and J ends were trimmed by 5 bases and 4 bases, with 12 bases remaining between them. Germline V lookup: CDR1 LNHDA, CDR2 SQIVND (reference sequence). There are 14 residues in the CDR3. The chain's CDR3 is CASSWSGIGNTIYF. In DNA, the CDR3 is TGTGCCAGTAGTTGGTCAGGGATCGGAAACACCATATATTTT.

This clonotype was picked up many times. This sequence joins TRBV5-1 and TRBJ2-1; D may match TRBD1 or TRBD2 (6 bases each). This CDR3 has 19 residues. With 1 base removed from V and 1 base from J, the gap between germline ends came to 21 bases. Germline V lookup: CDR1 SGHRS, CDR2 YFSETQ. For the CDR3, the DNA is TGCGCCAGCAGCTTGTGGGGGGATCGAACAGGGATTTCCTACAATGAGCAGTTCTTC. This encodes CASSLWGDRTGISYNEQFF.

This clonotype showed up just a few times. This chain uses TRBV19 with TRBJ2-7, with D possibly matching TRBD1 (6 bases). The CDR3 has 14 residues. Trimming pared 5 bases from V and 2 bases from J, leaving 13 bases between. Germline V gene sequence: CDR1 LNHDA, CDR2 SQIVND (reference sequence). CDR3: CASSAGWGPYEQYF. The CDR3 nucleotides are TGTGCCAGTAGTGCCGGATGGGGGCCCTACGAGCAGTACTTC.

This clonotype was seen many times. The gene calls are TRBV7-8 and TRBJ1-4; possible D gene TRBD1, 6 bases. The CDR3 is made up of 13 amino acids. Germline V CDR1 and CDR2: SGHVS, FQNEAQ. Trimming cost V 5 bases and J 13 bases, with 17 bases left between them. The CDR3 region is CASSTRTVTGLFF. In DNA, the CDR3 is TGTGCCAGCAGCACCCGGACAGTGACGGGACTGTTTTTT.

This clonotype has ten or more counts. The chain recombines TRBV28 with TRBJ2-7; D ambiguous. Trimming cost V 6 bases and J 0 bases, with 12 bases left between them. Germline V gives CDR1 MDHEN, CDR2 SYDVKM. The CDR3 totals 14 residues. DNA for the CDR3: TGTGCCAGCAGGCAGACTGGCAGCTCCTACGAGCAGTACTTC. Its translation: CASRQTGSSYEQYF.

This clonotype has a count of ten or more. V is TRBV4-1 and J is TRBJ2-1; no firm D call. V was shortened by 4 bases and J by 5 bases, with 9 bases between the two germline ends. Germline V gene sequence: CDR1 MGHRA, CDR2 YSYEKL. This CDR3 contains 13 residues. The CDR3: CASSPDQNNEQFF. The CDR3 DNA sequence: TGCGCCAGCAGCCCGGACCAGAACAATGAGCAGTTCTTC.

The chain carries TRBV5-1 and TRBJ1-1, with 10 bases matching TRBD1. CDR3 length equals 15 residues. V lost 4 bases to trimming and J lost 3 bases; unmatched junction nucleotides: 6. Per germline, CDR1 SGHRS and CDR2 YFSETQ. As DNA, the CDR3 is TGCGCCAGCAGCCCGTGGACAGGGGGGGACACTGAAGCTTTCTTT. As protein: CASSPWTGGDTEAFF.

The chain couples TRBV3-1 to TRBJ2-2, with 12 positions matching TRBD1. V trimming: 1 base; J trimming: 4 bases; junction bases outside the gene matches: 7. In germline, CDR1 is LGHDT, CDR2 YNNKEL (reference sequence). This CDR3 contains 18 residues. The DNA of the CDR3 is TGTGCCAGCAGCCAAGGTTGGGAGGGACAGGGGGCCACCGGGGAGCTGTTTTTT. Encoded protein: CASSQGWEGQGATGELFF. Supplemented by reference TRBV3-1 and TRBJ2-2, the full variable domain reads DTAVSQTPKYLVTQMGNDKSIKCEQNLGHDTMYWYKQDSKKFLKIMFSYNNKELIINETVPNRFSPKSPDKAHLNLHINSLELGDSAVYFCASSQGWEGQGATGELFFGEGSRLTVL.

The sample holds many counts of this clonotype. The rearrangement joins TRBV5-1 to TRBJ2-2; 11 bases fit TRBD1. The germline V gene encodes CDR1 SGHRS and CDR2 YFSETQ. The CDR3 loop spans 16 amino acids. V was pared by 5 bases and J by 2 bases, with 5 bases of the junction left unmatched. CDR3 nucleotides: TGCGCCAGCAGTTCCGGGACAGGGGGTAACACCGGGGAGCTGTTTTTT. It yields the protein CASSSGTGGNTGELFF.

This clonotype was picked up many times. The chain combines TRBV12-3 or TRBV12-4 with TRBJ2-5; TRBD2 might be the D (6 bases). Deletions cut 3 bases from V and 5 bases from J, with 13 bases between. The CDR3 sequence is 14 residues long. The CDR3, as DNA: TGTGCCAGCAGTTTCGGGACTTTGAGGGAGACCCAGTACTTC. This gives the protein CASSFGTLRETQYF.

This clonotype showed up many times. The chain has TRBV4-3 and TRBJ2-2, with TRBD2 as a possible D gene (6 bases). CDR1 and CDR2 (germline): LGHNA, YSLEER. CDR3 length: 15 amino acids. The V and J ends lost 5 bases and 6 bases respectively, with 16 bases between them. This CDR3 reads CASSELASGAGELFF. CDR3 sequence (DNA): TGCGCCAGCAGCGAGCTAGCGTCGGGGGCCGGGGAGCTGTTTTTT.

This clonotype was counted a few times. This sequence joins TRBV20-1 and TRBJ2-1; no clear D gene. Trimming stripped 5 bases from V and 5 bases from J, with 10 bases between. The CDR3 is 12 residues long. Per germline, CDR1 DFQATT and CDR2 SNEGSKA (reference sequence). CDR3 residues: CSAYRSHNEQFF. The CDR3 bases are TGCAGTGCTTACCGAAGTCACAATGAGCAGTTCTTC.

The V and J genes are TRBV30 and TRBJ2-7, with D possibly matching TRBD2 (5 bases). This CDR3 is built from 12 residues. V was clipped by 4 bases and J by 1 base, with 8 bases between them. The V gene's germline CDR1 is GTSNPN and CDR2 SVGIG (reference sequence). This chain's CDR3 is CAWTRDSYEQYF. The CDR3 coding sequence is TGTGCCTGGACCCGGGATTCCTACGAGCAGTACTTC.

This clonotype appeared many times. The genes are TRBV12-3 or TRBV12-4 and TRBJ2-2, with TRBD1 identical over 8 bases. This CDR3 has 15 residues. V lost 6 bases and J lost 3; bases outside the gene matches: 6. DNA of the CDR3: TGTGCCAGCAGCCCGGGACAGGACGACACCGGGGAGCTGTTTTTT. Translated, it gives CASSPGQDDTGELFF.

This clonotype was counted ten times or more. The chain employs TRBV7-2 and TRBJ2-4; 7 nucleotides agree with TRBD1. J lost 5 bases, V lost 3 bases, and 10 bases had no gene match. The V gene's germline CDR1 is SGHTA and CDR2 FQGNSA. This CDR3 comprises 16 residues. CDR3 sequence: CASSFIGGRGQNIQYF. The CDR3 DNA reads TGTGCCAGCAGCTTTATAGGGGGCCGTGGCCAAAACATTCAGTACTTC.

This clonotype has a count of ten or more. The chain uses TRBV7-6 and TRBJ2-1; perhaps TRBD2 as D (6 bases). The CDR3 runs to 15 residues. The V gene lost 5 bases and the J gene lost 2 bases, with 13 bases spanning the gap. Germline V gene sequence: CDR1 SGHVS, CDR2 FNYEAQ. Written as DNA, the CDR3 is TGTGCCAGCAGCACGGGGCGGGGTACCTACAATGAGCAGTTCTTC. Its translation: CASSTGRGTYNEQFF.

This clonotype was counted at least ten times. The rearrangement uses TRBV12-3 or TRBV12-4 and TRBJ2-7; 8 bases are a match to TRBD2. The CDR3 sequence is 16 residues long. With 1 base clipped from V and 1 base from J, the junction kept 6 bases outside the gene matches. CDR3 in amino acids: CASSLVGLDRSYEQYF. The CDR3 nucleotides read TGTGCCAGCAGTTTAGTGGGACTAGATCGGTCCTACGAGCAGTACTTC.

This clonotype was seen repeatedly, ten times or more. This chain connects TRBV20-1 to TRBJ2-5; D gene unclear. CDR3 length equals 11 residues. V was pared by 1 base and J by 6 bases, with 6 bases between. Germline CDR1 DFQATT, CDR2 SNEGSKA (reference sequence). The CDR3 DNA sequence: TGCAGTGCTAGAGCGGCCCAGACCCAGTACTTC. Translating it yields CSARAAQTQYF.

This clonotype was seen at least ten times. This sequence joins TRBV7-7 and TRBJ2-1; TRBD2 matches 7 bases. J was trimmed by 4 bases and V by 1 base; bases with no gene match: 13. CDR1 is SSHAT and CDR2 is FNYEAQ in the germline V gene (reference sequence). This CDR3 region has 18 residues. CDR3 sequence (DNA): TGTGCCAGCAGCTTAGACGGCCCATGGGACGGGGGGTACAATGAGCAGTTCTTC. Its translation is CASSLDGPWDGGYNEQFF.

This clonotype was seen repeatedly, ten times or more. The CDR3 nucleotides are TGCAGTGCTAGTTTCGACAGGGGGCGATTTGACGAGCAGTACTTC. This gives the protein CSASFDRGRFDEQYF. The genes are TRBV20-1 and TRBJ2-7; 10 bases match TRBD1. J gave up 5 bases and V 3 bases, and 10 bases lay outside the gene matches. The CDR3 covers 15 residues. CDR1 is DFQATT and CDR2 is SNEGSKA in the germline V gene (reference sequence).

This clonotype was counted ten times or more. V and J are TRBV7-2 and TRBJ2-7; D call uncertain. From germline, CDR1 is SGHTA and CDR2 FQGNSA. The CDR3 has 13 amino acids. Trimming left V 5 bases short and J 2 bases short, with 10 bases between. In nucleotides, the CDR3 is TGTGCCAGCAGCCATAGAACAACCTACGAGCAGTACTTC. Amino acid sequence: CASSHRTTYEQYF.

This clonotype was observed a handful of times. The chain employs TRBV30 and TRBJ2-2; the D call may be TRBD1 or TRBD2 (5 bases each). The germline CDR1 and CDR2 sequences are GTSNPN and SVGIG (reference sequence). The CDR3 length is 16 residues. The germline V and J ends were trimmed by 3 bases and 5 bases, with 19 bases remaining between them. Written as DNA, the CDR3 is TGTGCCTGGAGGACGATCCGGGACCTGGTTACCGGGGAGCTGTTTTTT. As protein: CAWRTIRDLVTGELFF.

This clonotype showed up many times. The rearrangement uses TRBV27 and TRBJ2-3, with D uncertain. This CDR3 has 12 residues. Trimming removed 3 bases from V and 6 bases from J, with 7 bases in between. Germline V gives CDR1 MNHEY, CDR2 SMNVEV (reference sequence). DNA of the CDR3: TGTGCCAGCAGTTTTGTAGGGGATACGCAGTATTTT. Protein sequence: CASSFVGDTQYF.